This T cell receptor (beta chain) emerged from a study of T cell repertoires in cytomegalovirus infection. Study-level information: CMV infection together with matching HLA type was indicated by public TCR beta signatures. Study-wide points: The study identified carriers of CMV plus the relevant HLA from cumulative public TCR beta family frequency.

With 0 bases removed from V and 3 bases from J, the gap between germline ends came to 14 bases. The CDR3 is made up of 16 amino acids. Germline V gives CDR1 SGHRS, CDR2 YFSETQ. TCRdb fed the reads into MiXCR, producing one record per CDR3 protein. The sample contains 200,000 to 300,000 distinct CDR3 sequences, roughly an eighth of which appear only once. As regards this clonotype: Its antigen remains unknown.

The origin of this receptor is a human donor in good health (CMV status not recorded). Some clones in this sample may be carry-over from other donors' samples. The rearrangement links TRBV5-1 to TRBJ2-3; possible D gene TRBD2, 6 bases. Sequencing used PBMCs. The CDR3 DNA follows: TGCGCCAGCAGCTTGGTAGGGTCTCGGGGGACAGATACGCAGTATTTT. Protein: CASSLVGSRGTDTQYF.